Here is one T cell receptor (beta chain) with its context. This beta chain is an unintended read in a library built for alpha chains; its size means little. The sample is drawn from a study of spatial heterogeneity in lung cancer. Single TCR cDNA molecules each had their own unique molecular identifier. TCRdb re-analysed the 5' RACE reads in MiXCR, keeping a single row per CDR3 protein. The table shows roughly 6,900 distinct CDR3 sequences, with 4.5% to 7% occurring only once. Time point described: sample taken at primary tumor resection. Unsorted whole RNA from tumor, nontumor lung or frozen PBMC underwent sequencing. The CDR3 has 14 residues. V shed 4 bases and J shed 6 bases, with 15 bases lying between them. Germline V lookup: CDR1 SGDLS, CDR2 YYNGEE.

V is TRBV9 and J is TRBJ2-3; D is perhaps TRBD2 (5 bases). Material: normal lung tissue next to the tumor, obtained at surgery. The source of this sequence is a female donor with early-stage non-small cell lung cancer. The CDR3 region is CASSTDGREDTQYF. CDR3 nucleotides: TGTGCCAGCAGCACCGACGGAAGGGAGGATACGCAGTATTTT.